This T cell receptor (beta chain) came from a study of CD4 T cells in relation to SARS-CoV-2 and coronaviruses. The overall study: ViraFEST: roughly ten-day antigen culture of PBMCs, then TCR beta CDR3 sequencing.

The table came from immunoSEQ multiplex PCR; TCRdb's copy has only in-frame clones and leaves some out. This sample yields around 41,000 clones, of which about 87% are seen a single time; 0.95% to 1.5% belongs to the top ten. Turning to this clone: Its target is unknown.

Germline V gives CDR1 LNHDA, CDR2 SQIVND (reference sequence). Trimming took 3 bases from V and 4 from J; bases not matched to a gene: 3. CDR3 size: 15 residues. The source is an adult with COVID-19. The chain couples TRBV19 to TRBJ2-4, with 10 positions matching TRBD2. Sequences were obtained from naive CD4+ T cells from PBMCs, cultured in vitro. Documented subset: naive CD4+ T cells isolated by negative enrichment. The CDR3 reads CASSIQTSGKNIQYF. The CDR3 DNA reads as TGTGCCAGTAGTATCCAGACTAGCGGGAAAAACATTCAGTACTTC. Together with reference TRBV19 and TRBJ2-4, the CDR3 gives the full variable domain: DGGITQSPKYLFRKEGQNVTLSCEQNLNHDAMYWYRQDPGQGLRLIYYSQIVNDFQKGDIAEGYSVSREKKESFPLTVTSAQKNPTAFYLCASSIQTSGKNIQYFGAGTRLSVL.